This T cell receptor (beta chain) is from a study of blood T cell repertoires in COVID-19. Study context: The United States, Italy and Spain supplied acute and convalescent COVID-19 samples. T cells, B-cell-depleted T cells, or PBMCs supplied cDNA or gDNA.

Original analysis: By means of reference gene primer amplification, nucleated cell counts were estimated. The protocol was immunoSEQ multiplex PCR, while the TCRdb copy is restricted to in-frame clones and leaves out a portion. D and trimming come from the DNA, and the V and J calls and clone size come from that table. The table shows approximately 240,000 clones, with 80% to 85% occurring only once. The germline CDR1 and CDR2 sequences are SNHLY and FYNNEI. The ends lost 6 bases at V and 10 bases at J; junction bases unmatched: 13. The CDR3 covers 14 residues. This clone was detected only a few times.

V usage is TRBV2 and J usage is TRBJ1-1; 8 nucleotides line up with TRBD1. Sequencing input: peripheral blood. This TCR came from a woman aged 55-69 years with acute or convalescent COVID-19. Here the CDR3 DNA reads TGTGCCAGCAGCCGATCAGGGGGCGGAGACAGAGCTTTCTTT. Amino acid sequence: CASSRSGGGDRAFF.